This T cell receptor (beta chain) was recovered during a study of blood T cell repertoires in COVID-19. Germline assignment: CDR1 MNHEY and CDR2 SMNVEV (reference sequence). The CDR3 covers 16 residues. With 5 bases clipped from V and 4 bases from J, the junction kept 11 bases outside the gene matches. This clone was picked up one time. Produced via immunoSEQ multiplex PCR; TCRdb's table is partial and in-frame only. The sample includes around 200,000 clones, more than 80% seen only once; the top ten take over 0.95%. J is TRBJ2-7 and V is TRBV27; 10 bases map to TRBD1. This TCR was sampled from a woman younger than 45 with COVID-19, enrolled during active disease. The sample consisted of peripheral blood. CDR3: CASSHYSGTGVYEQYF. The CDR3 nucleotides read TGTGCCAGCAGTCACTATTCCGGGACAGGGGTTTACGAGCAGTACTTC.